This T cell receptor (beta chain) appears in the sequencing data of a study of technical replicates of blood from a few donors. Profiling relied on immunoSEQ multiplex PCR, and the TCRdb table lists in-frame clones only, not all of them. The sample holds fewer than 85,000 clones; roughly 94% are singletons and the top ten take less than 0.3%. Sequences were obtained from T cells isolated from PBMCs. This receptor was identified in a human donor in good health.

In nucleotides, the CDR3 is TGTGCCATCAGTGAGTCCGACAGCCCCTACGAGCAGTACTTC. The encoded protein is CAISESDSPYEQYF. The chain couples TRBV10-3 to TRBJ2-7, with D maybe TRBD1 (5 bases). The germline V and J ends were trimmed by 0 bases and 2 bases, with 8 bases remaining between them. Per the germline V gene, CDR1 is ENHRY and CDR2 is SYGVKD. The CDR3 has 14 residues.